The 2 T cell receptor beta chains given below trace back to one sample, sequenced in a study of cytomegalovirus exposure and HLA in healthy donors. The study ran its PCR with 60 Vbeta and 13 Jbeta primers. TCRdb's copy holds only in-frame clones and misses some; the assay was immunoSEQ multiplex PCR. The repertoire has 150,000 to 180,000 clones, 80% of them found once; the top ten carry 5.6%. Input material: PBMCs. These receptors all stem from a woman in her 40s in good health and CMV-seropositive.

This clone was detected a few times. Other DNA sequences from this sample encode an identical CDR3 as well. V and J are TRBV7-3 and TRBJ2-3; weak D call: TRBD2 (6 bases). Germline loops: CDR1 SGHTA, CDR2 FQGTGA. Trimming removed 2 bases at V and 0 bases at J, with 6 bases between. This CDR3 region has 14 residues. DNA of the CDR3: TGTGCCAGCAGCTTAGGGACTAGCACAGATACGCAGTATTTT. Protein product: CASSLGTSTDTQYF.

V and J are TRBV7-2 and TRBJ1-1; weak D call: TRBD1 (5 bases). V gave up 1 base and J gave up 4 bases, with 10 bases separating them. Germline V gene data show CDR1 as SGHTA and CDR2 as FQGNSA. The CDR3 totals 14 residues. The CDR3 reads CASSLVGQGTEAFF. CDR3 bases: TGTGCCAGCAGCTTAGTAGGGCAGGGCACTGAAGCTTTCTTT.